This T cell receptor (beta chain) was sequenced in a study of shared clonotypes between healthy human individuals. Method: immunoSEQ multiplex PCR; TCRdb's copy keeps in-frame clones and lacks some. Of approximately 1.4 million clones listed, approximately 98% are singletons. As for this clone: Its antigen is currently unknown.

Whole-study results and caveats: Sampling covered blood only; tissue repertoires likely differ.

The CDR3 spans 16 residues. The J segment lost 6 bases and the V segment lost 2 bases, leaving 8 bases of the junction unmatched. Germline CDR1 reads MNHEY; CDR2 reads SVGAGI. Material: naive CD4+ T cells sorted from blood. Subset of the sample: CD45RA+ positively selected. The chain is built from TRBV6-5 and TRBJ2-2; TRBD1 agrees at 8 bases. This receptor was identified in a man younger than 45 in good health. The CDR3 spells CASSYLPGQVAGELFF. CDR3 nucleotides: TGTGCCAGCAGTTACCTACCGGGACAGGTGGCCGGGGAGCTGTTTTTT.